One T cell receptor (beta chain) is described in this entry. Its antigen is currently unknown. This sample is drawn from a study of OX40 agonist ivuxolimab in advanced cancers. Across the study: As their treatment, patients were administered ivuxolimab, an agonistic anti-OX40 (CD134) antibody.

Deletions cut 3 bases from V and 4 bases from J, with 18 bases between. Germline CDR1 SGHTA, CDR2 FQGTGA. This CDR3 is built from 16 residues. This table comes from immunoSEQ multiplex PCR, and its TCRdb copy is limited to in-frame clones, with some not included. This sample has over 60,000 clones, with 80% to 90% found just once. General study points: CD4+ and CD8+ blood T cells expanded clonally by week 6 at 0.1 to 3.0 mg/kg.

The source is an adult with an advanced solid tumor such as melanoma, head and neck, liver or kidney cancer. The sequencing here drew on CD4+ or CD8+ T cells sorted from blood, taken in a trial of the OX40 agonist ivuxolimab. This sequence joins TRBV7-3 and TRBJ1-1, with D possibly matching TRBD1 (6 bases). The CDR3 reads CASSFSPGQDGTEAFF. For the CDR3, the DNA is TGTGCCAGCAGCTTTTCACCGGGACAAGATGGCACTGAAGCTTTCTTT.